These 5 T cell receptor beta chains originate from one sample sequenced in a study of cytomegalovirus exposure and HLA in healthy donors. A multiplex PCR was run with 60 Vbeta primers and 13 Jbeta primers. The repertoire was sequenced with immunoSEQ multiplex PCR; TCRdb's copy has only in-frame clones and lacks some. The sample has approximately 200,000 clones, 80% to 85% seen once; the top ten hold 5.5% to 7.5%. Sequenced input: PBMCs. These receptors came from a woman between 50 and 59 years old in good health and CMV-seropositive.

This sequence joins TRBV4-3 and TRBJ2-7; 8 bases align to TRBD1. The CDR3 length is 16 residues. The ends lost 4 bases at V and 3 bases at J; junction bases unmatched: 11. Germline values: CDR1 LGHNA, CDR2 YSLEER. CDR3 loop: CASSREVGQVSYEQYF. The CDR3 DNA is TGCGCCAGCAGCCGAGAAGTGGGACAGGTTAGCTACGAGCAGTACTTC.

V usage is TRBV7-2 and J usage is TRBJ2-7; 13 bases match TRBD2. Trimming removed 6 bases from V and 7 bases from J; junction bases left unmatched: 9. The CDR3 totals 15 residues. Germline V CDR1 and CDR2: SGHTA, FQGNSA. The DNA of the CDR3 is TGTGCCAGCAGACCACTAGCGGGGGGGCATCAGGAGCAGTACTTC. This translates into CASRPLAGGHQEQYF.

This rearrangement joins TRBV29-1 to TRBJ2-3, with 7 positions matching TRBD1. Germline V gene data show CDR1 as SQVTM and CDR2 as ANQGSEA. V trimming: 3 bases; J trimming: 1 base; junction bases outside the gene matches: 4. This CDR3 is built from 14 residues. In DNA, the CDR3 is TGCAGCGTTGAGACAGGGCCCCGCACAGATACGCAGTATTTT. Its translation is CSVETGPRTDTQYF.

This chain uses TRBV18 with TRBJ2-1; 15 bases line up with TRBD2. CDR3 length equals 16 residues. Germline lookup yields CDR1 KGHSH and CDR2 LQKENI. The junction had 5 bases not matched to a gene; V was cut back by 2 bases and J by 9 bases. CDR3 region: CASSPGLAGGRVEQFF. CDR3 DNA sequence: TGTGCCAGCTCACCAGGACTAGCGGGAGGGCGTGTTGAGCAGTTCTTC.

The V and J genes are TRBV10-1 and TRBJ2-2; tentative D call: TRBD2 (6 bases). Germline lookup yields CDR1 WNHNN and CDR2 SYGVQD (reference sequence). Trimming pared 3 bases from V and 6 bases from J, leaving 14 bases between. The CDR3 runs to 15 residues. CDR3 DNA sequence: TGCGCCAGCAGTGACGAGGCGGGATTGGCCGGGGAGCTGTTTTTT. Residues: CASSDEAGLAGELFF.